Sequencing of this T cell receptor beta chain was carried out in a study of blood T cell repertoires in COVID-19. The wider study: PBMCs, B-cell-depleted T cells, or T cells were the source of the cDNA or gDNA that made up the material.

Germline V gives CDR1 MNHEY, CDR2 SVGEGT. Trimming cost V 2 bases and J 1 base; bases outside gene matches: 2. The CDR3 is 15 amino acids. TCRdb keeps only in-frame clones here, not all; method: immunoSEQ multiplex PCR. The sample contains hundreds of thousands of clones, roughly 87% of which appear only once. V is TRBV6-2 or TRBV6-3 and J is TRBJ2-7; 10 bases line up with TRBD1. The TCR sequence derives from a woman aged 40 to 55 who had recovered from COVID-19. What was sequenced was PBMCs or T cells enriched from blood (not recorded which). In DNA, the CDR3 is TGTGCCAGCAGTTACCGACAGGGGGCTTCCTACGAGCAGTACTTC. Protein product: CASSYRQGASYEQYF.